This T cell receptor (beta chain) was retrieved from a study of cytomegalovirus exposure and HLA in healthy donors. Whole-study context: A prior study identified roughly 110 million unique TCR beta sequences from about 179 million T cells.

It was with 60 Vbeta and 13 Jbeta primers that the PCR ran. Using immunoSEQ multiplex PCR, the repertoire was profiled, and TCRdb retains in-frame clones only, with some absent. The sample includes more than 90,000 clones, 70% to 80% of them seen just once. V shed 1 base and J shed 4 bases, with 13 bases lying between them. CDR3 length: 15 residues. The germline gives CDR1 SGHTA, CDR2 FQGNSA. The sequence derives from a man aged 45-65 years in good health and CMV-seropositive. The chain uses TRBV7-2 and TRBJ1-1; possibly TRBD1 for D (6 bases). The sequencing sample was made of PBMCs. The CDR3 loop reads CASSLVRRGGTEAFF. CDR3 DNA sequence: TGTGCCAGCAGCTTAGTGCGCAGGGGCGGCACTGAAGCTTTCTTT.